The present T cell receptor beta chain was sequenced within a study of T cell repertoires in cytomegalovirus infection. This clonotype was observed a few times. Its antigen remains unknown. The CDR3 has 14 residues. CDR1 is MNHNS and CDR2 is SASEGT in the germline V gene. Trimming took off 2 bases at V and 5 bases at J, with 12 bases between the two ends. One entry per CDR3 protein results from TCRdb running MiXCR on the reads. The table records over 40,000 distinct CDR3 sequences, approximately 20% of them present only once. The sequence came from a human donor in good health (CMV status not recorded). Some clones in this sample may be carry-over from other donors' samples. Here the sequenced sample was CD8+ T cells from cultured PBMCs, taken from culture after CMV antigen stimulation. The chain carries TRBV6-1 and TRBJ1-1; TRBD1 might be the D (5 bases). Here the CDR3 reads CASSEMGDGTEAFF. The CDR3 DNA follows: TGTGCCAGCAGTGAAATGGGGGATGGAACTGAAGCTTTCTTT.